The clone carrying this TCR beta chain has a count of ten or more. The junction departs from germline at one end; a sequencing error may be responsible. Lactation, pregnancy, other autoimmune disease or uncontrolled infection excluded patients. The sample is drawn from a study of T cells in Graves' hyperthyroidism and ophthalmopathy. In the study overall: Peripheral blood was obtained at initial diagnosis, preceding any treatment.

Germline assignment: CDR1 MNHEY and CDR2 SMNVEV (reference sequence). The CDR3 is 12 amino acids. There were TCR beta CDR3 regions amplified from RNA transcripts. In the first-round RT-PCR of the TCR CDR3, the HTBI primer set was used. TCRdb independently ran MiXCR on the multiplex PCR reads; one entry per CDR3 protein. The sample lists around 340,000 distinct CDR3 sequences; roughly 21% were seen once. Material: blood. V is TRBV27 and J is TRBJ2-7; the match to TRBD2 covers 7 bases. The receptor was isolated from a woman in her forties or fifties with Graves' hyperthyroidism. The CDR3, as DNA: TGTGCCAGCAGCTTATGGGGAGGGGAGCAGTACTTC. This codes for CASSLWGGEQYF.